These T cell receptor beta chains were read from a single sample in a study of T cell responses to AZD1222 COVID-19 vaccine. Method: immunoSEQ multiplex PCR; TCRdb's copy keeps in-frame clones and lacks some. This table has 83,000 or so clones, almost 90% appearing once. The sample here was peripheral blood, taken 28 days after the second AZD1222 dose. These receptors were collected from an adult who received the AZD1222 COVID-19 vaccine. Each CDR3 is given with its conserved first and last residue. The order of the fields is J gene, V gene, clone size, D gene, CDR3 DNA, CDR3 protein. D genes are given only for firm matches. The listing skips clone size in some rows; elsewhere it reads once, few, many or a size class.

J: TRBJ2-5; V: TRBV3-1/TRBV3-2; size: NA; D: NA; DNA: TGTGCCAGCATCCTTAGGGGGACCGAGACCCAGTACTTC; CDR3: CASILRGTETQYF
J: TRBJ1-5; V: TRBV19; size: NA; D: NA; DNA: TGTGCCAGTAGCAATCTTCCCCGGGTCAACAAGGACCAGCCCCAGCATTTT; CDR3: CASSNLPRVNKDQPQHF
J: TRBJ1-4; V: TRBV5-1; size: NA; D: TRBD1; DNA: TGCGCCAGCAGCTTAGTCCCGGGACAGGGTGAAAAACTGTTTTTT; CDR3: CASSLVPGQGEKLFF
J: TRBJ2-1; V: TRBV5-1; size: NA; D: NA; DNA: TGCGCCAGCAGCGGCGGGACTGGGAATTACAATGAGCAGTTCTTC; CDR3: CASSGGTGNYNEQFF
J: TRBJ1-5; V: TRBV28; size: NA; D: TRBD1; DNA: TGTGCCAGCAGATTTCGGGGACAGGGTGGCAATCAGCCCCAGCATTTT; CDR3: CASRFRGQGGNQPQHF
J: TRBJ1-5; V: TRBV6-2/TRBV6-3; size: NA; D: NA; DNA: TGTGCCAGCAGTTACGAGGGCTTACGTCAGGCCCAGCATTTT; CDR3: CASSYEGLRQAQHF
J: TRBJ1-1; V: TRBV7-8; size: NA; D: NA; DNA: TGTGCCAGCAGCTTGACAGGTAACACTGAAGCTTTCTTT; CDR3: CASSLTGNTEAFF
J: TRBJ1-4; V: TRBV19; size: NA; D: NA; DNA: TGTGCCAGTAGTATCGCCAGCGCAACTAATGAAAAACTGTTTTTT; CDR3: CASSIASATNEKLFF
J: TRBJ1-1; V: TRBV6-5; size: NA; D: NA; DNA: TGTGCCAGCAGTTACGTGACAGGGAACACTGAAGCTTTCTTT; CDR3: CASSYVTGNTEAFF
J: TRBJ1-1; V: TRBV3-1/TRBV3-2; size: NA; D: NA; DNA: TGTGCCAGCAGCCAAGATAGGACCCTCACGTTGACTTTCTTT; CDR3: CASSQDRTLTLTFF
J: TRBJ1-3; V: TRBV15; size: NA; D: NA; DNA: TGTGCCACCAGCAGAGACGTCATCTCCTCTGGAAACACCATATATTTT; CDR3: CATSRDVISSGNTIYF
J: TRBJ1-1; V: TRBV5-1; size: few; D: NA; DNA: TGCGCCAGCAGCCCCGATCTAAACACTGAAGCTTTCTTT; CDR3: CASSPDLNTEAFF
J: TRBJ1-1; V: TRBV4-1; size: NA; D: NA; DNA: TGCGCCAGCAGCCGCATGAACGGGGTAGGTGGACGGAGAAACACTGAAGCTTTCTTT; CDR3: CASSRMNGVGGRRNTEAFF
J: TRBJ2-3; V: TRBV24-1; size: NA; D: NA; DNA: TGTGCCACCAGTGACCCAAGACCCCTAGCTGAGCCAGATACGCAGTATTTT; CDR3: CATSDPRPLAEPDTQYF
J: TRBJ2-6; V: TRBV5-1; size: NA; D: NA; DNA: TGCGCCAGCAGCTTTGGGGGGCGGGCCCTCTCTGGGGCCAACGTCCTGACTTTC; CDR3: CASSFGGRALSGANVLTF
J: TRBJ1-5; V: TRBV6-5; size: NA; D: NA; DNA: TGTGCCAGCAGTTCTGGAGAGAATCAGCCCCAGCATTTT; CDR3: CASSSGENQPQHF
J: TRBJ1-1; V: TRBV2; size: NA; D: NA; DNA: TGTGCCAGCAGGAACCAGGGTAACACTGAAGCTTTCTTT; CDR3: CASRNQGNTEAFF
J: TRBJ2-7; V: TRBV20-1; size: NA; D: NA; DNA: TGCAGTGCTAGTGGTCCCTCAGGGTACGAGCAGTACTTC; CDR3: CSASGPSGYEQYF
J: TRBJ1-1; V: TRBV18; size: NA; D: NA; DNA: TGTGCCAGCTCACCACCGACGGGGCCGGGCACTGAAGCTTTCTTT; CDR3: CASSPPTGPGTEAFF
J: TRBJ2-7; V: TRBV24-1; size: NA; D: TRBD1; DNA: TGTGCCACCAGTGACACCGGGACAGAGTACGAGCAGTACTTC; CDR3: CATSDTGTEYEQYF
J: TRBJ1-2; V: TRBV9; size: NA; D: NA; DNA: TGTGCCAGCAGCGAGGACAGTAACTATGGCTACACCTTC; CDR3: CASSEDSNYGYTF
J: TRBJ1-1; V: TRBV6-5; size: NA; D: NA; DNA: TGTGCCAGCAGTTTCAGCTTGGGGGCAGGGAACACTGAAGCTTTCTTT; CDR3: CASSFSLGAGNTEAFF
J: TRBJ2-4; V: TRBV27; size: once; D: NA; DNA: TGTGCCAGCAGTTTATTAGCTGGGGAAAACATTCAGTACTTC; CDR3: CASSLLAGENIQYF
J: TRBJ2-7; V: TRBV6-5; size: once; D: TRBD1; DNA: TGTGCCAGCAGTAGAGGACAGGCCTCGGACGAGCAGTACTTC; CDR3: CASSRGQASDEQYF
J: TRBJ2-3; V: TRBV4-2; size: NA; D: TRBD1; DNA: TGTGCCAGCAGCCAACAGGACAGGGGAAGCACAGATACGCAGTATTTT; CDR3: CASSQQDRGSTDTQYF
J: TRBJ2-7; V: TRBV5-4; size: NA; D: NA; DNA: TGTGCCAGCAGCTTGGGCTACGAGCAGTACTTC; CDR3: CASSLGYEQYF
J: TRBJ2-7; V: TRBV5-1; size: NA; D: NA; DNA: TGCGCCAGCAGCTTGGCGTCAGGCCTTTCCTACGAGCAGTACTTC; CDR3: CASSLASGLSYEQYF
J: TRBJ2-7; V: TRBV4-1; size: NA; D: NA; DNA: TGCGCCAGCAGCCAAACTCGGGAATCGCGGGAGCAGTACTTC; CDR3: CASSQTRESREQYF
J: TRBJ2-7; V: TRBV11-2; size: NA; D: TRBD2; DNA: TGTGCCAGCAGCTCTAACGGAGCGGGAGGGAAGTACGAGCAGTACTTC; CDR3: CASSSNGAGGKYEQYF
J: TRBJ2-7; V: TRBV28; size: NA; D: TRBD2; DNA: TGTGCCAGCAGTCCCCTGGGACTAGCGGGAGGCATCCCCTCCTACGAGCAGTACTTC; CDR3: CASSPLGLAGGIPSYEQYF
J: TRBJ1-1; V: TRBV19; size: NA; D: NA; DNA: TGTGCCAGTAGTATAGGACTGCAACCCTCGAACACTGAAGCTTTCTTT; CDR3: CASSIGLQPSNTEAFF
J: TRBJ2-7; V: TRBV3-1/TRBV3-2; size: NA; D: TRBD1; DNA: TGTGCCAGCAGTCCGATCGGACAGGCCTCCTACGAGCAGTACTTC; CDR3: CASSPIGQASYEQYF
J: TRBJ2-2; V: TRBV28; size: NA; D: NA; DNA: TGTGCCAGCAGTTTCGAGGACGGCCTCACCGGGGAGCTGTTTTTT; CDR3: CASSFEDGLTGELFF
J: TRBJ2-7; V: TRBV2; size: NA; D: NA; DNA: TGTGCCAGCAGTGATTGGAGGAGCTCCTACGAGCAGTACTTC; CDR3: CASSDWRSSYEQYF
J: TRBJ1-5; V: TRBV30; size: few; D: NA; DNA: TGTGCCTGGAGTCGACAGTTACGGCAGCCCCAGCATTTT; CDR3: CAWSRQLRQPQHF
J: TRBJ2-1; V: TRBV6-1; size: NA; D: NA; DNA: TGTGCCAGCAGTGAAGCGCGACGGTTAGCCTACAATGAGCAGTTCTTC; CDR3: CASSEARRLAYNEQFF
J: TRBJ2-6; V: TRBV5-4; size: NA; D: NA; DNA: TGTGCCAGCAGCTTGGCCTACAGTACACCCTCTGGGGCCAACGTCCTGACTTTC; CDR3: CASSLAYSTPSGANVLTF
J: TRBJ2-1; V: TRBV6-5; size: NA; D: TRBD2; DNA: TGTGCCAGCAGAAGCCACACTAGCGGGAACAATGAGCAGTTCTTC; CDR3: CASRSHTSGNNEQFF
J: TRBJ2-5; V: TRBV15; size: NA; D: TRBD2; DNA: TGTGCCACCAGCGACCGGACTAGCGGGAGGGGCCAAGAGACCCAGTACTTC; CDR3: CATSDRTSGRGQETQYF
J: TRBJ2-5; V: TRBV2; size: NA; D: TRBD2; DNA: TGTGCCAGCAGTGGGGTCCTAGCGGGACGGGGAGAGACCCAGTACTTC; CDR3: CASSGVLAGRGETQYF